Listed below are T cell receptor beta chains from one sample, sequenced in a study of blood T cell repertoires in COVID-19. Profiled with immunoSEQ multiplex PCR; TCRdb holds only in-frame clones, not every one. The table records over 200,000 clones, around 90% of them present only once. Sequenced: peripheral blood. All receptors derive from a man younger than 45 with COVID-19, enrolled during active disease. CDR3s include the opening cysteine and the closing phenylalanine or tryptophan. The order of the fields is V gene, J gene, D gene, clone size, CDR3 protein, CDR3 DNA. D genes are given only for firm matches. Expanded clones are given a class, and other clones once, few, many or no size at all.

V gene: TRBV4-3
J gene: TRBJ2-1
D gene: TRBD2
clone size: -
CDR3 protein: CASSQDTRGGAYEQFF
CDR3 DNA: TGCGCCAGCAGCCAAGATACCCGCGGGGGGGCTTATGAGCAGTTCTTC

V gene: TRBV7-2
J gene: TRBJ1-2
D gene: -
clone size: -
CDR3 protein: CASSFLQEDYGYTF
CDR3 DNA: TGTGCCAGCAGCTTCCTCCAGGAAGACTATGGCTACACCTTC

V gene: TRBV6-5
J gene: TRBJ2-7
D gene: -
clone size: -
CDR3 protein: CASSLSGYEQYF
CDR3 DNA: TGTGCCAGCAGTCTTAGCGGCTACGAGCAGTACTTC

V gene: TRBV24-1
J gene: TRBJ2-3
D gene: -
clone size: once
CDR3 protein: CATSKARSDTQYF
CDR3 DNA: TGTGCCACCAGCAAGGCTAGGTCAGATACGCAGTATTTT

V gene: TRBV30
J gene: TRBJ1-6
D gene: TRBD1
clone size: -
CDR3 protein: CAWDRVSPLHF
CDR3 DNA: TGTGCCTGGGACAGGGTTTCACCCCTCCACTTT

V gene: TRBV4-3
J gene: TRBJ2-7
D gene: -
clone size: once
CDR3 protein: CASSPTVGGGLEQYF
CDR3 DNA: TGCGCCAGCAGCCCAACGGTTGGTGGGGGACTCGAGCAGTACTTC

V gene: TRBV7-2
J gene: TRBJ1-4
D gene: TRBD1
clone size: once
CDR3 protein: CASSLVGTGEFEKLFF
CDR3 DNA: TGTGCCAGCAGCTTAGTTGGAACAGGGGAATTCGAAAAACTGTTTTTT

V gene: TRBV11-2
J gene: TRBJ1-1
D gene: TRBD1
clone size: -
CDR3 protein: CASSPTGRMNTEAFF
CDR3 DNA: TGTGCCAGCAGCCCGACAGGGCGGATGAACACTGAAGCTTTCTTT

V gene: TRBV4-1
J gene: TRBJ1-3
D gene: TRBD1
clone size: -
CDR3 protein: CASSQDRGSGNTIYF
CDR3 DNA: TGCGCCAGCAGCCAGGACAGGGGCTCTGGAAACACCATATATTTT

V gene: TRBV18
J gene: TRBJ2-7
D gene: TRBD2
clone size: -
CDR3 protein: CASSPPTSGRDHEQYF
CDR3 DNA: TGTGCCAGCTCACCCCCTACTAGCGGGAGGGACCACGAGCAGTACTTC

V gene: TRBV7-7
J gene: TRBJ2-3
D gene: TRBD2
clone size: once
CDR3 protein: CASSPGLATDTQYF
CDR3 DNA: TGTGCCAGCAGCCCAGGACTAGCTACAGATACGCAGTATTTT

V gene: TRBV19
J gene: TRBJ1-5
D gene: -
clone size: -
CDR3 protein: CASSIWVQGRSQPQHF
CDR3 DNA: TGTGCCAGTAGTATTTGGGTCCAGGGGCGTAGTCAGCCCCAGCATTTT

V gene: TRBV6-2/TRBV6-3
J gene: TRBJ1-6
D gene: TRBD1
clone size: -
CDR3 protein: CASSYEEGARSPLHF
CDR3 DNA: TGTGCCAGCAGTTACGAGGAGGGGGCTCGGTCACCCCTCCACTTT

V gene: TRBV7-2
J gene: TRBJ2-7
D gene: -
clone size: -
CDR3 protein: CASSYFSYEQYF
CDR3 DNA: TGTGCCAGCAGCTACTTTTCCTACGAGCAGTACTTC

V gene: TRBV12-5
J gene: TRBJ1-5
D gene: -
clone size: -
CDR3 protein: CASGLGRGRDNQPQHF
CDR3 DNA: TGTGCTAGTGGTTTGGGCAGGGGCAGGGATAATCAGCCCCAGCATTTT

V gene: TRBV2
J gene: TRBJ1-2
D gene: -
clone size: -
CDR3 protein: CASSDNIPFGYTF
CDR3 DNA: TGTGCCAGCAGTGACAACATTCCGTTTGGCTACACCTTC